Listed here are 12 T cell receptor beta chains from one sample, sequenced in a study of shared clonotypes between healthy human individuals. Produced via immunoSEQ multiplex PCR; TCRdb's table is partial and in-frame only. This table has some 2,000,000 clones, approximately 96% appearing once. Sequencing was done on a sample of naive CD4+ T cells sorted from blood. Subset indicated: CD45RA+ positively selected. The source is a man between 18 and 29 years old in good health.

The V gene is TRBV30, the J gene TRBJ1-2; perhaps TRBD1 as D (5 bases). The CDR3 spans 14 residues. Germline CDR1 GTSNPN, CDR2 SVGIG (reference sequence). V lost 0 bases and J 11 bases, leaving 19 bases between the germline ends. CDR3 amino acids: CAWSVRHWDRGYTF. CDR3 nucleotides: TGTGCCTGGAGTGTACGCCATTGGGACCGGGGTTACACCTTC. The variable domain in full, with the rest retrieved from reference TRBV30 and TRBJ1-2, is SQTIHQWPATLVQPVGSPLSLECTVEGTSNPNLYWYRQAAGRGLQLLFYSVGIGQISSEVPQNLSASRPQDRQFILSSKKLLLSDSGFYLCAWSVRHWDRGYTFGSGTRLTVV.

The chain joins TRBV27 to TRBJ2-3, with TRBD1 matching over 8 bases. Per the germline V gene, CDR1 is MNHEY and CDR2 is SMNVEV (reference sequence). V shed 5 bases and J 2 bases; nucleotides not matched to a gene: 3. The CDR3 is 14 amino acids. The CDR3, as DNA: TGTGCCAGCAGTCCCAGGGGGCTCACAGATACGCAGTATTTT. It is translated as CASSPRGLTDTQYF.

The V call is TRBV7-2, the J call TRBJ1-1; no reliable D call. There are 14 residues in the CDR3. Germline CDR1 and CDR2: SGHTA and FQGNSA. V was cut by 1 base and J by 1 base, with 7 bases left in between. For the CDR3, the DNA is TGTGCCAGCAGCTTAGATGTACCGAACACTGAAGCTTTCTTT. It codes for CASSLDVPNTEAFF.

This chain uses TRBV5-1 with TRBJ1-1; 8 bases map to TRBD1. CDR1 and CDR2 (germline): SGHRS, YFSETQ. The V segment lost 0 bases and the J segment 7 bases; nucleotides outside the gene matches: 11. The CDR3 sequence is 16 residues long. CDR3 region: CASSLGQGTIFGEAFF. CDR3 nucleotides: TGCGCCAGCAGCTTGGGACAGGGGACTATCTTCGGTGAAGCTTTCTTT.

The genes are TRBV27 and TRBJ2-1; 8 bases align to TRBD2. The CDR3 has 18 residues. Germline V gives CDR1 MNHEY, CDR2 SMNVEV (reference sequence). The V and J ends lost 5 bases and 2 bases, in that order; junction bases with no gene match: 14. CDR3 DNA: TGTGCCAGCAGTGAAGCCCCCCACGGGGGGGCGCCCTACAATGAGCAGTTCTTC. Encoded protein: CASSEAPHGGAPYNEQFF.

This sequence joins TRBV2 and TRBJ1-5; TRBD1 agrees at 10 bases. Germline V gene data show CDR1 as SNHLY and CDR2 as FYNNEI. The length of the CDR3 is 15 residues. V lost 7 bases, J lost 1 base, and 4 bases stayed unmatched. CDR3: CASNPTGGSNQPQHF. The CDR3 DNA sequence: TGTGCCAGCAATCCGACAGGGGGCAGCAATCAGCCCCAGCATTTT.

Here the CDR3 DNA reads TGTGCCAGCAGCCATGGGACAGATACAGATACGCAGTATTTT. Translating gives CASSHGTDTDTQYF. This chain joins TRBV5-4 and TRBJ2-3, with 7 positions matching TRBD1. V dropped 4 bases and J dropped 3; count of bases not matched to a gene: 5. CDR3 length: 14 residues. In germline, CDR1 is SGHNT, CDR2 YYREEE (reference sequence).

The rearrangement uses TRBV4-1 and TRBJ2-5; possibly TRBD2 for D (5 bases). Trimming shortened V by 0 bases and J by 9 bases, and 14 bases separated the two germline ends. Germline CDR1 and CDR2: MGHRA and YSYEKL. The CDR3 has 14 amino acids. The CDR3 region is CASSQEGRVEAQYF. The CDR3 DNA reads as TGCGCCAGCAGCCAAGAGGGCCGGGTGGAGGCCCAGTACTTC.

The CDR3 DNA sequence: TGTGCCACCAGCAGAGCAGGACAGGGGATGAGCAATCAGCCCCAGCATTTT. Encoded protein: CATSRAGQGMSNQPQHF. The chain uses TRBV15 and TRBJ1-5; 9 bases align to TRBD1. Unmatched junction bases numbered 5, after V lost 1 base and J lost 1 base. The germline V gene has CDR1 LNHNV and CDR2 YYDKDF (reference sequence). This CDR3 is 17 amino acids long.

V gene TRBV28 combines with J gene TRBJ2-5; D possibly uses TRBD1 or TRBD2 (6 bases each). Trimming removed 8 bases at V and 2 bases at J, with 15 bases between. The germline CDR1 and CDR2 sequences are MDHEN and SYDVKM. CDR3 length: 14 amino acids. The CDR3 DNA reads TGTGCCAGCGGAAAGGGGGACTGGCAAGAGACCCAGTACTTC. Translation: CASGKGDWQETQYF.

About this clone: This sample also contains other DNA sequences that code for the same CDR3. The chain combines TRBV18 with TRBJ2-7; D might be TRBD2 (5 bases). Trimming took 6 bases from V and 0 from J, leaving 9 bases between them. Germline CDR1 and CDR2: KGHSH and LQKENI. The CDR3 runs 13 residues. The chain's CDR3 is CASSRTSSYEQYF. DNA of the CDR3: TGTGCCAGCTCTCGAACTAGCTCCTACGAGCAGTACTTC. The full variable domain, in which reference TRBV18 and TRBJ2-7 provide the parts outside the CDR3, is NAGVMQNPRHLVRRRGQEARLRCSPMKGHSHVYWYRQLPEEGLKFMVYLQKENIIDESGMPKERFSAEFPKEGPSILRIQQVVRGDSAAYFCASSRTSSYEQYFGPGTRLTVT.

The chain carries TRBV28 and TRBJ1-2; 8 bases align to TRBD1. The CDR3 extends over 13 amino acids. CDR1 MDHEN and CDR2 SYDVKM come from the germline V gene. Losses at the gene ends were 5 bases for V and 7 bases for J; bases not matched to a gene: 6. The CDR3 loop is CASSVQGVRGYTF. The CDR3 DNA is TGTGCCAGCAGTGTACAGGGGGTGCGTGGCTACACCTTC.